This T cell receptor (beta chain) was obtained from a study of blood T cell repertoires in COVID-19. Grouping used clinical history reported by participants in a survey and questionnaire. This CDR3 has 14 residues. The V gene's germline CDR1 is SGDLS and CDR2 YYNGEE. Trimming left V 0 bases short and J 4 bases short, with 10 bases between. In the authors' workflow: Researchers report that nucleated cell counts were estimated from reference gene primer amplification. Data came from immunoSEQ multiplex PCR; TCRdb stores just in-frame clones and leaves some out. That table supplies the V and J calls and clone size; D and trimming were determined from the DNA. The repertoire holds roughly 160,000 clones, with about 90% as singletons.

The sequenced sample was PBMCs or T cells enriched from blood (not recorded which). The TCR comes from a woman between 50 and 59 years old who had recovered from COVID-19. V and J are TRBV9 and TRBJ1-2; D remains ambiguous. CDR3 sequence (DNA): TGTGCCAGCAGCGTAGCAGACTCGGGCTATGGCTACACCTTC. Encoded protein: CASSVADSGYGYTF.